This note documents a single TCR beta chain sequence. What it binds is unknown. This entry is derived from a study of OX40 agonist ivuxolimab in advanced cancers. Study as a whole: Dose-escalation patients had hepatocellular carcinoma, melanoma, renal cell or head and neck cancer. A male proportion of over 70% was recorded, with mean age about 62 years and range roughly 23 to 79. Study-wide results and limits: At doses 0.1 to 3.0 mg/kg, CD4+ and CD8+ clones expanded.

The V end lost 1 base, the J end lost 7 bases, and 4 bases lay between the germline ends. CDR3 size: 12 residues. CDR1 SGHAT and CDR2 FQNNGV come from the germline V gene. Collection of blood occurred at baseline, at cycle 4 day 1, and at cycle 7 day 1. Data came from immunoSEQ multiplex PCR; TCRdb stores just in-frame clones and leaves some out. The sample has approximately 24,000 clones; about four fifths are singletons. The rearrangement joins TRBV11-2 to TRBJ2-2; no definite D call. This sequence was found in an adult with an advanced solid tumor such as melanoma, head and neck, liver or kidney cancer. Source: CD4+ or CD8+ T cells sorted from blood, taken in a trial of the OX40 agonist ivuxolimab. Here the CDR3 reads CASSLVYGELFF. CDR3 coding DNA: TGTGCCAGCAGCTTAGTCTACGGGGAGCTGTTTTTT.